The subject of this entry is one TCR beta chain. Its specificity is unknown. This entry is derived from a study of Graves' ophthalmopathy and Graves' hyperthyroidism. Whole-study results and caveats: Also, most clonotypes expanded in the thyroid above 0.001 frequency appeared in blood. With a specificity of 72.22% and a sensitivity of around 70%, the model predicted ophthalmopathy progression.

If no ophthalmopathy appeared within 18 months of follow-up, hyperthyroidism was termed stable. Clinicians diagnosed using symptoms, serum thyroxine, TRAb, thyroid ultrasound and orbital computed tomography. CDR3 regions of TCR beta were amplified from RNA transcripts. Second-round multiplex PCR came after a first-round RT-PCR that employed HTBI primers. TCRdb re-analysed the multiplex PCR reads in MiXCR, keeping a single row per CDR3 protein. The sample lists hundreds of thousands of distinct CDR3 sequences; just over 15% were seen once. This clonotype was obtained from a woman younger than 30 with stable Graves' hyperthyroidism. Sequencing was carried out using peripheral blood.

The chain's CDR3 is CASSRAGTGRAYGYTF. CDR3 nucleotide sequence: TGTGCCAGCAGCCGGGCCGGGACAGGGCGGGCCTATGGCTACACCTTC. V usage is TRBV6-1 and J usage is TRBJ1-2; 9 bases are shared with TRBD1. CDR3 length: 16 amino acids. Trimming cost V 6 bases and J 4 bases; bases outside gene matches: 12. CDR1 is MNHNS, CDR2 SASEGT, per germline.